A selection of T cell receptor beta chains follows, all from one sample in a study of T cell responses to AZD1222 COVID-19 vaccine. TCRdb keeps only in-frame clones here, not all; method: immunoSEQ multiplex PCR. The repertoire has 100,000 to 150,000 clones, about 89% of them found once; the top ten carry roughly 7%. Source: peripheral blood, taken 28 days after the second AZD1222 dose. The receptors come from an adult who received the AZD1222 COVID-19 vaccine. Each CDR3 is given with its conserved first and last residue. The order of the fields is clone size, J gene, D gene, V gene, CDR3 DNA, CDR3 protein. A D gene is named only where the DNA matches it firmly. Some rows mark clone size as missing; the rest say once, few, many or name a class of expanded clone.

abundance: .
j_gene: TRBJ2-7
d_gene: .
v_gene: TRBV3-1/TRBV3-2
CDR3nt: TGTGCCAGCAGCCCCCAAGTAATGGTGGGCGAGCAGTACTTC
CDR3aa: CASSPQVMVGEQYF

abundance: .
j_gene: TRBJ2-7
d_gene: .
v_gene: TRBV28
CDR3nt: TGTGCCAGCAGTGGCGCCCTTGACAGATTCTACGAGCAGTACTTC
CDR3aa: CASSGALDRFYEQYF

abundance: once
j_gene: TRBJ1-2
d_gene: TRBD1
v_gene: TRBV2
CDR3nt: TGTGCCAGCAGCCGGACAGGAGCAGGGGGAGGCTACACCTTC
CDR3aa: CASSRTGAGGGYTF

abundance: .
j_gene: TRBJ1-1
d_gene: .
v_gene: TRBV29-1
CDR3nt: TGCAGCGTTAAGTGGACCGCGGCTACTGAAGCTTTCTTT
CDR3aa: CSVKWTAATEAFF

abundance: .
j_gene: TRBJ1-1
d_gene: .
v_gene: TRBV5-1
CDR3nt: TGCGCCAGCAGCGGGCCAGAAAACACTGAAGCTTTCTTT
CDR3aa: CASSGPENTEAFF

abundance: .
j_gene: TRBJ1-1
d_gene: .
v_gene: TRBV19
CDR3nt: TGTGCCAGTAGTAACGACGCGAGGGAGGTGAGCACTGAAGCTTTCTTT
CDR3aa: CASSNDAREVSTEAFF

abundance: .
j_gene: TRBJ1-2
d_gene: .
v_gene: TRBV6-5
CDR3nt: TGTGCCAGCAGCCGCGAAGGGGCGAGTAACTATGGCTACACCTTC
CDR3aa: CASSREGASNYGYTF

abundance: .
j_gene: TRBJ2-2
d_gene: TRBD1
v_gene: TRBV7-2
CDR3nt: TGTGCCAGCAGCTCAAACACAGGGGTTGGCACCGGGGAGCTGTTTTTT
CDR3aa: CASSSNTGVGTGELFF

abundance: .
j_gene: TRBJ2-7
d_gene: TRBD1
v_gene: TRBV7-9
CDR3nt: TGTGCCAGCACAGGGACAGGGAGGAACGAGCAGTACTTC
CDR3aa: CASTGTGRNEQYF

abundance: .
j_gene: TRBJ1-1
d_gene: .
v_gene: TRBV11-2
CDR3nt: TGTGCCAGCCGGCTCCAGCCGAACACTGAAGCTTTCTTT
CDR3aa: CASRLQPNTEAFF

abundance: .
j_gene: TRBJ2-4
d_gene: .
v_gene: TRBV7-2
CDR3nt: TGTGCCAGCAGCTCGTATAGCTGGTCCAAAAACATTCAGTACTTC
CDR3aa: CASSSYSWSKNIQYF

abundance: few
j_gene: TRBJ2-1
d_gene: .
v_gene: TRBV16
CDR3nt: TGTGCCAGCAGCCTAACTACCAGCTCCTACAATGAGCAGTTCTTC
CDR3aa: CASSLTTSSYNEQFF

abundance: .
j_gene: TRBJ1-2
d_gene: TRBD1
v_gene: TRBV6-5
CDR3nt: TGTGCCAGCATCAAGGACAGGTCCCATTACTATGGCTACACCTTC
CDR3aa: CASIKDRSHYYGYTF

abundance: .
j_gene: TRBJ1-1
d_gene: .
v_gene: TRBV18
CDR3nt: TGTGCCAGCTCACCTAGAACGGGACTCACTGAAGCTTTCTTT
CDR3aa: CASSPRTGLTEAFF

abundance: .
j_gene: TRBJ1-3
d_gene: .
v_gene: TRBV5-1
CDR3nt: TGCGCCAGCAGCTTGGGGCCGATCTCTGGAAACACCATATATTTT
CDR3aa: CASSLGPISGNTIYF

abundance: .
j_gene: TRBJ1-2
d_gene: .
v_gene: TRBV4-3
CDR3nt: TGCGCCAGCAGCCAAGTAGAAAACAGGGAAAAAGGATATGGCTACACCTTC
CDR3aa: CASSQVENREKGYGYTF

abundance: .
j_gene: TRBJ1-1
d_gene: .
v_gene: TRBV18
CDR3nt: TGTGCCAGCTCATTTCCGGGACGGAAGACCACTGAAGCTTTCTTT
CDR3aa: CASSFPGRKTTEAFF

abundance: .
j_gene: TRBJ2-5
d_gene: TRBD1
v_gene: TRBV5-8
CDR3nt: TGTGCCAGCAGACGGGGCCGACAGGGTGGTAAACAAGAGACCCAGTACTTC
CDR3aa: CASRRGRQGGKQETQYF

abundance: .
j_gene: TRBJ2-2
d_gene: TRBD2
v_gene: TRBV7-6
CDR3nt: TGTGCCAGCAGCTACCTAGCGGGAGTCGCCGGGGAGCTGTTTTTT
CDR3aa: CASSYLAGVAGELFF

abundance: .
j_gene: TRBJ2-1
d_gene: .
v_gene: TRBV10-3
CDR3nt: TGTGCCATCAGTGAGTCGAGGGGGAATGAGCAGTTCTTC
CDR3aa: CAISESRGNEQFF

abundance: .
j_gene: TRBJ2-1
d_gene: .
v_gene: TRBV19
CDR3nt: TGTGCCAGTGACTCCGCGTGGAATGAGCAGTTCTTC
CDR3aa: CASDSAWNEQFF

abundance: .
j_gene: TRBJ2-7
d_gene: TRBD2
v_gene: TRBV10-3
CDR3nt: TGTGCCACATCTTTAGCGGGGGAGATCTACGAGCAGTACTTC
CDR3aa: CATSLAGEIYEQYF

abundance: .
j_gene: TRBJ2-1
d_gene: .
v_gene: TRBV9
CDR3nt: TGTGCCAGCAGCCCCCGGGGCGGGCAGAACAATGAGCAGTTCTTC
CDR3aa: CASSPRGGQNNEQFF

abundance: .
j_gene: TRBJ2-7
d_gene: TRBD2
v_gene: TRBV19
CDR3nt: TGTGCCAGTAGTAGGACTAGCGGGGATACCTACGAGCAGTACTTC
CDR3aa: CASSRTSGDTYEQYF

abundance: .
j_gene: TRBJ2-2
d_gene: TRBD2
v_gene: TRBV10-1
CDR3nt: TGCGCCAGCAGTGGACCTCGGGGGGGGCCCCCCGGGGAGCTGTTTTTT
CDR3aa: CASSGPRGGPPGELFF

abundance: .
j_gene: TRBJ2-3
d_gene: .
v_gene: TRBV27
CDR3nt: TGTGCCAGCGGTACAGCCCCGGGGCGCGAGGCAGATACGCAGTATTTT
CDR3aa: CASGTAPGREADTQYF

abundance: once
j_gene: TRBJ1-1
d_gene: .
v_gene: TRBV19
CDR3nt: TGTGCCAGTAGTCCCCTAACGGACAACACTGAAGCTTTCTTT
CDR3aa: CASSPLTDNTEAFF

abundance: .
j_gene: TRBJ2-1
d_gene: .
v_gene: TRBV20-1
CDR3nt: TGCAGTGCTTACAGATACAATGAGCAGTTCTTC
CDR3aa: CSAYRYNEQFF

abundance: .
j_gene: TRBJ2-1
d_gene: .
v_gene: TRBV7-9
CDR3nt: TGTGCCAGCAGCAACCTCTCTGTTCACTCCTACAATGAGCAGTTCTTC
CDR3aa: CASSNLSVHSYNEQFF